The TCR beta chain described here comes from a study of cytomegalovirus exposure and HLA in healthy donors (dated by TCRdb to about 2017). Background on the whole study: In an earlier analysis of some 550 of the donors, less than 350 Gb of sequence data and 120 million or so unique TCR beta sequences from roughly 200 million T cells were reported. A separate validation cohort of more than 100 different subjects was used in addition to the roughly 700-subject first cohort. All discovery cohort repertoires had been generated using a single sequencing platform. The study was designed to test whether signatures of past pathogen exposure could be identified by cataloging public T cell receptors. A later analysis re-analyzed previously published TCR beta repertoires from 666 donors and added high-resolution HLA genotyping to study TCR occurrence patterns. A later genetic analysis took genome-wide SNP genotypes for about three fifths of the 666 donors and used that subset as a discovery cohort. Donor age, sex, ethnicity and CMV serostatus were compiled together with the repertoire data. An earlier analysis of 587 of the donors used high-throughput TCR beta sequencing to judge whether each TCR beta V gene segment behaved as functional or pseudogenic. Both class I and class II loci were covered by HLA typing, at four-digit resolution. Using immunosequencing, the study profiled T cell repertoires from 500 to 800 subjects and related those repertoires to cytomegalovirus serostatus. Across about 380 genotyped donors of the cohort, an average of about 240,000 unique TCR beta nucleotide sequences per donor were sequenced, and roughly 18% of those sequences were non-productive. Around 320 gigabases of sequencing data and 70 million to 100 million unique TCR sequences were included in an early release covering roughly 600 HLA-typed donors. Rather than using new phenotypic data, the later analysis identified candidate immune exposures from TCR beta sequences and from how often those sequences occurred across donors. High-throughput TCR immunosequencing, statistical association of individual TCRs with disease status, and machine learning were combined to predict cytomegalovirus infection status. Typing coverage differed by locus: A, B, C, DRB1 and DQB1 were typed in about 629-630 donors, DQA1 in about 500, DPA1 in 600 to 610, and DPB1 in just under 480. The genetic ancestry cluster associated with self-reported Caucasian donors included around four fifths of the 300 to 450 genotyped donors. About five DR-DQ haplotypes were handled as single units for association and clustering because linkage in the cohort was strong.

Remarks on this clone: Its antigen remains undetermined. No per-base quality is available; no much larger clone lies one base away.

The CDR3 goes from the cysteine to the phenylalanine over 15 residues. The sequence is cut down to CDR3 DNA, 45 bases in frame from base 1. Trimming removed 6 bases from V and 6 bases from J; the gene matches leave 10 bases unexplained. According to the germline V gene, CDR1 reads MDHEN and CDR2 reads SYDVKM. The paper's findings and limits, for the study overall: V-gene and J-gene trimming of TCR beta chains was associated with a missense DCLRE1C variant in a later genetic analysis, and the association was replicated in an independent cohort. Most CMV-associated TCR beta chains appeared to be HLA-restricted in a later analysis, and the HLA associations seemed to be driven largely by CMV exposure. Because some donors lacked HLA typing at each locus, the association tests relied only on the typed subset. A later analysis reported that several top co-occurrence clusters appeared linked to parvovirus B19, influenza, CMV and Epstein-Barr virus. A later analysis found that TCR association rates varied across HLA loci, with DRB1 alleles showing the most associated TCRs and HLA-C alleles the fewest. A total of around 150 TCR beta chains were listed by the study as associated with cytomegalovirus. Linkage disequilibrium might explain the correlated functional status among segregating V segments, but an unknown experimental factor could not be excluded. In a later analysis, some 18,000 TCR beta sequences were associated with specific HLA alleles at a false discovery rate of 0.05. The sequencing pipeline was judged likely to have produced a cluster of highly shared sequence variants as a technical artifact. It was suggested by the authors that the approach could potentially be generalized to other disease states and immunological phenotypes. In an earlier analysis of about 600 of the donors, most TCR beta V segments appeared in productive rearrangements about 87% or about 30% of the time, broadly matching IMGT annotations. Because counts were too low, about 18 rarely observed V segments, including chromosome 9 orphons, were excluded from the earlier analysis of several hundred of the donors. According to a later genetic analysis, donors in an Asian-associated ancestry cluster had fewer N-insertions in productive TCRs than the approximately 670-donor mean. Some IMGT-functional V segments, including TRBV6-2 and TRBV6-3, could not be told apart with the 87-base-pair reads, so those segments were excluded. Strong co-occurrence of HLA alleles, especially DR and DQ, made assigning TCR associations to individual alleles difficult. In this cohort, only TCR beta chains were sequenced, and detectable features were limited by the absence of alpha or paired-chain data. While some public TCRs were present in many individuals, most TCR sequences turned up only very rarely across donors. The classifier was reported to diagnose cytomegalovirus status with high specificity and sensitivity in both the original cohort and the validation cohort. A later analysis found that HLA-associated TCR beta chains were more clonally expanded and had lower generation probabilities than equally common non-associated chains. In vitro tests confirmed that a few of the cytomegalovirus-associated TCR beta chains recognize cytomegalovirus antigens. A further reported finding was that TCR beta sequences accurately predicted the HLA-A and HLA-B alleles for most subjects in the first cohort. Sequencing depth was assumed to be roughly uniform across donors in the presence/absence analyses, though that assumption may not hold. Immune exposure information for the cohort was limited to CMV serostatus.

The cohort comprised hundreds of healthy bone marrow donors. At the time of sampling, all cohort members were nominally healthy, though unrecorded immune exposures were likely present. The donor tested CMV seropositive, placing the donor among the roughly 270 seropositive members of the cohort. Each donor provided a peripheral blood sample, and peripheral blood mononuclear cells were used for TCR beta sequencing. The Qiagen DNeasy Blood Extraction Kit was used to extract genomic DNA from the blood cell samples. Receptor libraries were prepared by the immunoSEQ multiplex PCR assay. The multiplex PCR relied on a mix of 60 forward primers for TCR Vbeta segments and 13 reverse primers for TCR Jbeta segments. A multiplex PCR assay on genomic DNA amplified the CDR3 region of rearranged TCR beta genes. Amplified TCR beta libraries were sequenced as 87-base-pair reads on the Illumina HiSeq System. The authors processed their data as follows. A later analysis counted 65 million to 90 million unique TCR beta chains across the roughly 700 repertoires, and roughly 10 million of these chains were shared by at least two donors. Raw reads were error-corrected and collapsed into unique sequences by a nearest-neighbor algorithm in which closely related sequences were merged to remove PCR and sequencing errors. To assign V, D and J gene segments, CDR3 sequences were aligned to IMGT reference sequences. For a sequence to be retained, a match of at least six nucleotides was required to both a V gene segment and a J gene segment. Rearrangements were called productive when the CDR3 lacked stop codons and stayed in frame with V and J; all others were non-productive. Following IMGT convention, CDR3 was defined as the stretch from the second conserved V-encoded cysteine up to the conserved J-encoded phenylalanine. In an earlier analysis of 587 of the donors, sequences lacking an unambiguous match to a single V gene segment were excluded. An earlier analysis of a few hundred of the donors classified V segments as functional when productive rearrangements were above 56.7% and as segregating when the standard deviation between donors was above 5%. A statistical classification framework was developed to diagnose cytomegalovirus status using the catalog of TCR beta chain sequences. V and J gene assignment, in a later analysis, came from comparing TCR nucleotide sequences with IMGT/GENE-DB human TR gene sequences. In a later analysis, CDR3 sequences and most-parsimonious VDJ recombination scenarios were assigned using the TCRdist pipeline. In a later analysis, each TCR beta chain was defined by its CDR3 amino acid sequence together with its V-gene family, and reads lacking a unique V-gene family were excluded. A later analysis removed 592 highly shared, low-generation-probability nucleotide sequences to deal with suspected cross-contamination and a sequencing artifact. A later analysis calculated a clonal expansion index for each public chain from normalized within-repertoire ranks of inferred template counts. In a later analysis, generation probabilities were computed with a VDJ recombination model fitted to out-of-frame rearrangements, and the resulting probabilities were checked against IGoR. A later analysis scored TCR-TCR, TCR-HLA and TCR-CMV co-occurrence with hypergeometric tests, applying a repertoire-size bias correction to TCR pairs. In a later analysis, false discovery rates were estimated by permuting HLA or CMV assignments 20 times. In a later analysis, co-occurring TCRs were grouped with DBSCAN, and TCRdist sequence similarity was added when clustering was performed within HLA-allele-positive subsets. Repertoires with fewer than 30,000 or more than 120,000 public chains were left out of co-occurrence clustering, as were five repertoires with anomalous nucleotide sharing. What TCRdb holds here is the immuneACCESS table cut down to in-frame rearrangements. Part of the clones is not present; checked against another copy, under half of the missing clones reflect an unresolved V gene, and the others are unexplained. V, J and clone size reflect that table, while D and trimming were determined from the DNA. The sample table lists 80,000 to 130,000 clones, 65% to 75% of them with a count of one. 4.5% to 5% of the sample is in the top ten clones.

This clonotype was sampled from a woman aged 18-29 years in good health and CMV-seropositive. Sequenced material: PBMCs. In this chain, TRBV28 is recombined with TRBJ2-7; TRBD1 aligns with 11 central bases. The CDR3 region: CASSHPGTGGGEQYF. Read as DNA, the sequence is TGTGCCAGCAGCCATCCCGGGACAGGGGGTGGCGAGCAGTACTTC.